A single sample gave rise to the 10 T cell receptor beta chains below, sequenced in a study of blood T cell repertoires in COVID-19. Some clones are missing from TCRdb's copy, which holds only in-frame ones; the method was immunoSEQ multiplex PCR. This sample carries approximately 440,000 clones, 90% of them seen once, and the ten largest clones take about 0.57%. The source material was PBMCs or T cells enriched from blood (not recorded which). These receptors originate from a man between 18 and 35 years old who had recovered from COVID-19.

In this sample, this clone turned up once. V usage is TRBV15 and J usage is TRBJ2-3; the D gene is possibly TRBD1 (5 bases). The CDR3 has 15 residues. The V and J ends lost 5 bases and 4 bases respectively, with 16 bases between them. Germline V gene data show CDR1 as LNHNV and CDR2 as YYDKDF (reference sequence). CDR3: CATSLGQKLSDTQYF. DNA for the CDR3: TGTGCCACCAGCCTAGGACAAAAACTCTCAGATACGCAGTATTTT.

The V call is TRBV28, the J call TRBJ2-5; 7 positions match TRBD2. The V gene end was trimmed by 2 bases and the J gene end by 1 base; junction bases not matched to a gene: 7. This CDR3 has 16 amino acids. Germline-derived CDR1 and CDR2 are MDHEN and SYDVKM. CDR3 protein: CASSLGGAGTQETQYF. The CDR3 DNA sequence: TGTGCCAGCAGTTTAGGTGGAGCGGGAACCCAAGAGACCCAGTACTTC.

This clone was seen a handful of times. The rearrangement uses TRBV29-1 and TRBJ1-6; the D is unclear. Between the trimmed V and J ends, which lost 4 bases and 7 bases, there was a span of 14 bases. The V gene's germline CDR1 is SQVTM and CDR2 ANQGSEA. This CDR3 has 14 amino acids. CDR3 bases: TGCAGCGTTGGAACGGGGAGTCCAAATTCACCCCTCCACTTT. Translating gives CSVGTGSPNSPLHF.

The genes are TRBV5-1 and TRBJ1-6, with D tentatively TRBD1 (6 bases). V lost 4 bases and J 9 bases, leaving 14 bases between the germline ends. Looked up from germline, CDR1 is SGHRS and CDR2 is YFSETQ. This CDR3 is 14 amino acids long. The DNA for the CDR3 is TGCGCCAGCAGCCCCGGGTCACAGGGTTCACCCCTCCACTTT. It yields the protein CASSPGSQGSPLHF.

This chain joins TRBV28 and TRBJ1-1; D possibly corresponds to TRBD1 (5 bases). Trimming left V 5 bases short and J 3 bases short, with 10 bases between. The CDR3 extends over 13 amino acids. Germline V lookup: CDR1 MDHEN, CDR2 SYDVKM. Written as DNA, the CDR3 is TGTGCCAGCAGTGGCCCAGGGTACACTGAAGCTTTCTTT. Its translation: CASSGPGYTEAFF.

The chain uses TRBV15 and TRBJ1-5; D unclear. Germline CDR1 and CDR2: LNHNV and YYDKDF (reference sequence). Trimming pared 2 bases from V and 0 bases from J, leaving 2 bases between. CDR3 size: 13 residues. The CDR3 coding sequence is TGTGCCACCAGCAGATATAGCAATCAGCCCCAGCATTTT. This codes for CATSRYSNQPQHF.

J is TRBJ1-1 and V is TRBV27; D is undetermined. Germline lookup yields CDR1 MNHEY and CDR2 SMNVEV (reference sequence). Trimming stripped 6 bases from V and 3 bases from J, with 11 bases between. The CDR3 sequence is 13 residues long. In DNA, the CDR3 is TGTGCCAGCAGCCTAGGGAGTCACACTGAAGCTTTCTTT. Amino acid sequence: CASSLGSHTEAFF.

The chain combines TRBV5-6 with TRBJ1-2; 10 nucleotides agree with TRBD1. This CDR3 spans 15 amino acids. The junction had 8 bases not matched to a gene; V was cut back by 4 bases and J by 5 bases. Looked up from germline, CDR1 is SGHDT and CDR2 is YYEEEE. The CDR3: CASSLRTGGKYGYTF. Here the CDR3 DNA reads TGTGCCAGCAGCCTCCGGACAGGGGGAAAGTATGGCTACACCTTC. Drawing the rest from reference TRBV5-6 and TRBJ1-2, the complete variable domain is DAGVTQSPTHLIKTRGQQVTLRCSPKSGHDTVSWYQQALGQGPQFIFQYYEEEERQRGNFPDRFSGHQFPNYSSELNVNALLLGDSALYLCASSLRTGGKYGYTFGSGTRLTVV.

For the CDR3, the DNA is TGTGCCAGCAGCTTAGAAACGGGGGGAGAAAAACTGTTTTTT. It encodes CASSLETGGEKLFF. V gene TRBV11-3 combines with J gene TRBJ1-4, with D perhaps matching TRBD1 (5 bases). Germline V gene sequence: CDR1 SGHNT, CDR2 YENEEA. Trimming shortened V by 0 bases and J by 8 bases, and 10 bases separated the two germline ends. The CDR3 sequence is 14 residues long. Full variable domain (missing parts from reference TRBV11-3 and TRBJ1-4): EAGVVQSPRYKIIEKKQPVAFWCNPISGHNTLYWYLQNLGQGPELLIRYENEEAVDDSQLPKDRFSAERLKGVDSTLKIQPAELGDSAVYLCASSLETGGEKLFFGSGTQLSVL.

This chain links TRBV19 with TRBJ1-2; 11 nucleotides agree with TRBD1. The CDR3 consists of 16 residues. Germline values: CDR1 LNHDA, CDR2 SQIVND (reference sequence). J was trimmed by 3 bases and V by 5 bases; bases with no gene match: 8. The chain's CDR3 is CASSPTGQGDHYGYTF. In nucleotides, the CDR3 is TGTGCCAGTAGTCCAACGGGACAGGGGGACCACTATGGCTACACCTTC.